The 11 T cell receptor beta chains given below trace back to one sample, sequenced in a study of T cells in Graves' hyperthyroidism and ophthalmopathy. RNA transcripts served as the template for amplifying TCR beta CDR3 regions. The HTBI primer set served for first-round RT-PCR of the TCR CDR3. TCRdb called the multiplex PCR reads again in MiXCR, with one record for every CDR3 protein. The repertoire has 560,000 or so distinct CDR3 sequences, roughly 46% of them found once; the top ten carry 8.2%. The sequencing sample was made of peripheral blood or thyroid tissue (not recorded which). Receptors originate from a woman aged 18-29 years with Graves' hyperthyroidism.

A single count supports this clonotype. The gene calls are TRBV5-1 and TRBJ2-5; no reliable D call. The CDR3 extends over 13 amino acids. The V and J ends lost 3 bases and 1 base respectively, with 7 bases between them. In germline, CDR1 is SGHRS, CDR2 YFSETQ. The CDR3 DNA follows: TGCGCCAGCAGCTCAACGATCCAAGAGACCCAGTACTTC. Its protein is CASSSTIQETQYF.

The chain combines TRBV12-3 or TRBV12-4 with TRBJ1-1, with D possibly being TRBD1 (6 bases). Trimming stripped 6 bases from V and 1 base from J, with 12 bases between. The CDR3 covers 14 residues. The CDR3: CASRAQGGNTEAFF. In DNA form, the CDR3 reads TGTGCCAGCAGGGCTCAAGGGGGGAACACTGAAGCTTTCTTT.

The gene calls are TRBV2 and TRBJ2-7, with D perhaps matching TRBD2 (6 bases). V was cut by 6 bases and J by 5 bases, with 14 bases left in between. The CDR3 is made up of 13 amino acids. CDR1 SNHLY and CDR2 FYNNEI come from the germline V gene. CDR3 bases: TGTGCCAGCAGCCTTCTCGGGAGAAACGAGCAGTACTTC. This sequence encodes CASSLLGRNEQYF.

This clonotype was seen repeatedly, ten times or more. V usage is TRBV7-2 and J usage is TRBJ1-2; D is undetermined. Germline V CDR1 and CDR2: SGHTA, FQGNSA. CDR3 size: 13 residues. Trimming took 5 bases from V and 2 from J, leaving 9 bases between them. The CDR3: CASSTRGNYGYTF. For the CDR3, the DNA is TGTGCCAGCAGCACGCGCGGGAACTATGGCTACACCTTC.

This clonotype was found a few times. The chain is built from TRBV20-1 and TRBJ1-6; D possibly corresponds to TRBD1 (5 bases). The germline V gene has CDR1 DFQATT and CDR2 SNEGSKA (reference sequence). The CDR3 contains 17 residues. Trimming stripped 0 bases from V and 8 bases from J, with 20 bases between. The chain's CDR3 is CSARDIRVQGDYSPLHF. In nucleotides, the CDR3 is TGCAGTGCTAGAGATATCAGGGTCCAAGGGGACTATTCACCCCTCCACTTT.

Notes on this clonotype: One end of the junction fails to match germline, which may point to a read error. The chain combines TRBV9 with TRBJ1-5, with 7 bases aligning to TRBD1. Germline assignment: CDR1 SGDLS and CDR2 YYNGEE. The CDR3 is made up of 15 amino acids. The chain's CDR3 is CASTVTGDSNQPQHF. CDR3 in DNA: TGTGCCAGCACCGTAACAGGGGATAGCAATCAGCCCCAGCATTTT.

The genes are TRBV12-3 or TRBV12-4 and TRBJ1-5; the match to TRBD1 covers 10 bases. This CDR3 is 16 amino acids long. The V gene end was trimmed by 4 bases and the J gene end by 3 bases; junction bases not matched to a gene: 6. Written as DNA, the CDR3 is TGTGCCAGCAGTTCGAAGGGACAGGGGAACAATCAGCCCCAGCATTTT. It yields the protein CASSSKGQGNNQPQHF.

Concerning this clonotype: A read error may explain this, as a much larger clone is one base away. The chain uses TRBV10-3 and TRBJ1-1; D gene unclear. Trimming left V 8 bases short and J 1 base short, with 11 bases between. The germline V gene encodes CDR1 ENHRY and CDR2 SYGVKD. This CDR3 has 13 amino acids. The CDR3 spells CAIDRRSNTEAFF. The CDR3 bases are TGTGCCATCGATCGGAGGTCGAACACTGAAGCTTTCTTT.

This chain links TRBV10-3 with TRBJ1-1; D is unresolved. This CDR3 region has 15 residues. Germline lookup yields CDR1 ENHRY and CDR2 SYGVKD. Trimming cost V 2 bases and J 1 base, with 11 bases left between them. CDR3 in amino acids: CAISEAGPRNTEAFF. The DNA of the CDR3 is TGTGCCATCAGTGAGGCGGGTCCCCGGAACACTGAAGCTTTCTTT.

About this clonotype: Its ends do not fully match the called genes, so a read error is possible. The V gene is TRBV6-4, the J gene TRBJ1-2, with 9 bases matching TRBD1. There are 17 residues in the CDR3. CDR1 and CDR2 (germline): MRHNA, SNTAGT. The CDR3 coding sequence is TGTGCCACCAGTGACTCACCGGGACAGGGCTTTACCTATGGCTACACCTTC. Protein: CATSDSPGQGFTYGYTF.

The rearrangement links TRBV11-3 to TRBJ1-2; perhaps TRBD1 as D (6 bases). This CDR3 has 15 residues. Between the trimmed V and J ends, which lost 5 bases and 0 bases, there was a span of 13 bases. CDR1 SGHNT and CDR2 YENEEA come from the germline V gene. CDR3 nucleotides: TGTGCCAGCAGCCGACGGACAGCTCCTAACTATGGCTACACCTTC. Its translation is CASSRRTAPNYGYTF. Complete variable domain (other parts from reference TRBV11-3 and TRBJ1-2): EAGVVQSPRYKIIEKKQPVAFWCNPISGHNTLYWYLQNLGQGPELLIRYENEEAVDDSQLPKDRFSAERLKGVDSTLKIQPAELGDSAVYLCASSRRTAPNYGYTFGSGTRLTVV.